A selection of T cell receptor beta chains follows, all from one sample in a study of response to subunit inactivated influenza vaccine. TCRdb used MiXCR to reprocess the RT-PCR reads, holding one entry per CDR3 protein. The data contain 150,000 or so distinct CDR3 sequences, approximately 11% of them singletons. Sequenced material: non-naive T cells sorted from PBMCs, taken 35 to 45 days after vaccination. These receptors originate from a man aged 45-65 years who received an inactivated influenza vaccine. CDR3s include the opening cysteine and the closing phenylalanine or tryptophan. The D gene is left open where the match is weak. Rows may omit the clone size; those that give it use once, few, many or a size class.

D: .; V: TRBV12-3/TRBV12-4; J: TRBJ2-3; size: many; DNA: TGTGCCAGCAGTTTGAGGGACCGTCCCACAGATACGCAGTATTTT; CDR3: CASSLRDRPTDTQYF
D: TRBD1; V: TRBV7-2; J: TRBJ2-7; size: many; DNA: TGTGCCAGTAGCTGGGGACAGGGGACTGGGTCCTACGAGCAGTACTTC; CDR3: CASSWGQGTGSYEQYF
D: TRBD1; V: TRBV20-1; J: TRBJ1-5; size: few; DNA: TGCAGTGCTCCGCCGACAGGGGACAATCAGCCCCAGCATTTT; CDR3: CSAPPTGDNQPQHF
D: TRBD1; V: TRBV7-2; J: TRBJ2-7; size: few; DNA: TGTGCCAGCAGCTTAGGTAGGGGGCGAAGCGAGCAGTACTTC; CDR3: CASSLGRGRSEQYF
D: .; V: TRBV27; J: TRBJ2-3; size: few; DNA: TGTGCCAGCAGTTTGGGCGGGGGCCCTAGCACAGATACGCAGTATTTT; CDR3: CASSLGGGPSTDTQYF
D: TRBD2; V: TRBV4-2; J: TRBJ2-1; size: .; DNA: TGTGCCAGCAGCCAGGGACTAGCGTCCGATGAGCAGTTCTTC; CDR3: CASSQGLASDEQFF
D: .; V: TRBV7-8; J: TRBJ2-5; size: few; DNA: TGTGCCAGCAGCTGGGGGGGCCCTTTAGAGACCCAGTACTTC; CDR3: CASSWGGPLETQYF
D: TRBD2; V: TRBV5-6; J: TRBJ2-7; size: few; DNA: TGTGCCAGCAGCTTTCTTACGGGACTAGCGGGAGAGCAGTACTTC; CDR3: CASSFLTGLAGEQYF
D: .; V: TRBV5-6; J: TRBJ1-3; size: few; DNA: TGTGCCAGCAGCTTCCTCGGATTAAGCTCTGGAAACACCATATATTTT; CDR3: CASSFLGLSSGNTIYF
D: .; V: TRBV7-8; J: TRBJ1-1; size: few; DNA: TGTGCCAGCAGCACCTGGGACCGGGGCACTGAAGCTTTCTTT; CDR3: CASSTWDRGTEAFF
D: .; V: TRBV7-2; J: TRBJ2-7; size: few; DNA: TGTGCCAGCAGCCAGGATGGGGTCCAGGCGCGCGAGCAGTACTTC; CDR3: CASSQDGVQAREQYF
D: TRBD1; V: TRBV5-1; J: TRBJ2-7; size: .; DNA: TGCGCCAGCAGCCCAAGGACAGGGGGCAACTCCTACGAGCAGTACTTC; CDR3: CASSPRTGGNSYEQYF
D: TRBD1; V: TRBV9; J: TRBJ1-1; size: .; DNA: TGTGCCAGCAGCGCGACGACAGGGCGGTTTACTGAAGCTTTCTTT; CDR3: CASSATTGRFTEAFF
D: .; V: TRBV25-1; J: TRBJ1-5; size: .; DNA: TGTGCCAGCAGTGTCCGTGGTTGGAGCAATCAGCCCCAGCATTTT; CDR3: CASSVRGWSNQPQHF
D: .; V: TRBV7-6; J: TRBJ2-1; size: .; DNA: TGTGCCAGCAGCTTAGGGCGGGGTGGTGTGGAGCAGTTCTTC; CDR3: CASSLGRGGVEQFF
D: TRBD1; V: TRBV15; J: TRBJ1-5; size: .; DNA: TGTGCCACCAGCCCCGACAGGGGGCTAGGTCAGCCCCAGCATTTT; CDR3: CATSPDRGLGQPQHF
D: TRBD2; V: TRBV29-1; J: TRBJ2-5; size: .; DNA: TGCAGCGTTGACAGTCTAGCGGGGGCCGAAGAGACCCAGTACTTC; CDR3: CSVDSLAGAEETQYF
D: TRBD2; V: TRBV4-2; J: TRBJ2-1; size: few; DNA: TGTGCCAGCAGGGAACTAGCGGTCGCATCAGGTGAGCAGTTCTTC; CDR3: CASRELAVASGEQFF
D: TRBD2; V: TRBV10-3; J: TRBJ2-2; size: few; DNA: TGTGCCATCAGTGCCGCCACTAGCGGGAGCCCCCAAGGGGAGCTGTTTTTT; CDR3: CAISAATSGSPQGELFF
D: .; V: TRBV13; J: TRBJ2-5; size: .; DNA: TGTGCCAGCAGCGCGGGCCCACAGGGCGTCCAAGAGACCCAGTACTTC; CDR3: CASSAGPQGVQETQYF
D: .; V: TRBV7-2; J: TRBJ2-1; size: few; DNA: TGTGCCAGCAGCCCTTCCGCGGGACGGGTCTACAATGAGCAGTTCTTC; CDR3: CASSPSAGRVYNEQFF
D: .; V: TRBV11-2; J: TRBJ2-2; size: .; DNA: TGTGCCAGCAGCTTAACGGGCCCCAACACCGGGGAGCTGTTTTTT; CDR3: CASSLTGPNTGELFF
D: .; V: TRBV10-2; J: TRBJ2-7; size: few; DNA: TGCGCCAGCAGTGCTTCAGGGAGCGAGCAGTACTTC; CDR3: CASSASGSEQYF
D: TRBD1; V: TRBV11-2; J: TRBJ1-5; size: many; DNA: TGTGCCAGCAGCTTAACAGGGGGCAATCAGCCCCAGCATTTT; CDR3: CASSLTGGNQPQHF
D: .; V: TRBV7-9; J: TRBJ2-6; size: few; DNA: TGTGCCAGCAGCCCTAGGGGTGCTGGGGCCAACGTCCTGACTTTC; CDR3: CASSPRGAGANVLTF